The 15 T cell receptor beta chains presented below share a single source sample, sequenced in a study of shared clonotypes between healthy human individuals. Assay used: immunoSEQ multiplex PCR; TCRdb lists only in-frame clones, some missing. The table lists roughly 480,000 clones, 79% of them singletons. What was sequenced was PBMCs. The receptors shown here come from a woman between 35 and 50 years old in good health. Some clones in this sample may be carry-over from other donors' samples.

The chain has TRBV19 and TRBJ1-2; D unresolved. The CDR3 contains 15 residues. Germline lookup yields CDR1 LNHDA and CDR2 SQIVND (reference sequence). The V and J ends lost 0 bases and 2 bases respectively, with 10 bases between them. The CDR3 DNA sequence: TGTGCCAGTAGTATAGATCTCGGAAGAAACTATGGCTACACCTTC. Protein product: CASSIDLGRNYGYTF.

This clone appeared a few times. The rearrangement links TRBV13 to TRBJ2-7; weak D call: TRBD1 (5 bases). The CDR3 loop spans 16 amino acids. The ends were cut back, 4 bases at V and 4 bases at J, with 20 bases in the middle. Germline lookup yields CDR1 PRHDT and CDR2 FYEKMQ (reference sequence). The DNA of the CDR3 is TGTGCCAGCAGCTCAGGGAAGTTTTACTCTAATTACGAGCAGTACTTC. Its translation: CASSSGKFYSNYEQYF.

This rearrangement joins TRBV2 to TRBJ1-2; the D is unclear. Germline-derived CDR1 and CDR2 are SNHLY and FYNNEI. This CDR3 region has 13 residues. V was cut by 3 bases and J by 0 bases, with 5 bases left in between. The CDR3 nucleotides read TGTGCCAGCAGTGATGACGCTAACTATGGCTACACCTTC. It specifies CASSDDANYGYTF.

V and J are TRBV2 and TRBJ2-1, with TRBD2 identical over 7 bases. From germline, CDR1 is SNHLY and CDR2 FYNNEI. This CDR3 region has 15 residues. V trimming: 5 bases; J trimming: 3 bases; junction bases outside the gene matches: 7. The CDR3 here is CASSPGGTGYNEQFF. DNA for the CDR3: TGTGCCAGCAGTCCCGGGGGGACGGGCTACAATGAGCAGTTCTTC.

This CDR3 is CATSTPGTGDEKLFF. In DNA, the CDR3 is TGTGCCACCAGCACCCCTGGGACAGGGGATGAAAAACTGTTTTTT. J is TRBJ1-4 and V is TRBV15, with 10 bases fitting TRBD1. This CDR3 comprises 15 residues. Germline loops: CDR1 LNHNV, CDR2 YYDKDF (reference sequence). The trim removed 4 bases at V and 6 bases at J, leaving 5 bases unmatched.

CDR3 in DNA: TGTGCCACCAGCAAAACCAGGAAAACCTACGAGCAGTACTTC. Amino acid sequence: CATSKTRKTYEQYF. V gene TRBV15 combines with J gene TRBJ2-7, with D unclear. V was pared by 4 bases and J by 2 bases, with 12 bases between. In germline, CDR1 is LNHNV, CDR2 YYDKDF (reference sequence). CDR3 length: 14 residues.

The rearrangement uses TRBV4-1 and TRBJ1-1, with a possible D match to TRBD1 (5 bases). The CDR3 runs to 13 residues. V was cut by 3 bases and J by 7 bases, with 12 bases left in between. Germline lookup yields CDR1 MGHRA and CDR2 YSYEKL. Here the CDR3 DNA reads TGCGCCAGCAGCCAGCACGGGGGGGGTGAAGCTTTCTTT. Translating gives CASSQHGGGEAFF.

V is TRBV5-1 and J is TRBJ2-7; 7 bases are shared with TRBD2. With V trimmed by 1 base and J by 0 bases, 4 bases remained unmatched. This CDR3 has 15 residues. CDR1 is SGHRS and CDR2 is YFSETQ in the germline V gene. CDR3: CASSLRSGHSYEQYF. CDR3 in DNA: TGCGCCAGCAGCTTGCGTAGCGGGCACTCCTACGAGCAGTACTTC.

J is TRBJ2-1 and V is TRBV4-1; TRBD2 matches at 11 bases. Germline V gene sequence: CDR1 MGHRA, CDR2 YSYEKL. This CDR3 has 15 amino acids. The ends lost 2 bases at V and 3 bases at J; junction bases unmatched: 0. CDR3 in DNA: TGCGCCAGCAGCCAACTAGCGGGAGGCTACAATGAGCAGTTCTTC. Protein: CASSQLAGGYNEQFF.

This chain uses TRBV15 with TRBJ2-3; the match to TRBD2 covers 10 bases. Germline CDR1 LNHNV, CDR2 YYDKDF (reference sequence). J lost 4 bases, V lost 7 bases, and 8 bases had no gene match. The CDR3 consists of 15 residues. CDR3 sequence (DNA): TGTGCCACCAAACGGAGCGGGAGGGCGGCAGATACGCAGTATTTT. Protein product: CATKRSGRAADTQYF.

The gene calls are TRBV2 and TRBJ2-2; D might be TRBD1 (6 bases). Trimming took off 7 bases at V and 2 bases at J, with 8 bases between the two ends. This CDR3 has 13 residues. The V gene's germline CDR1 is SNHLY and CDR2 FYNNEI. The CDR3 reads CASTGDNTGELFF. In DNA form, the CDR3 reads TGTGCCAGCACAGGGGACAACACCGGGGAGCTGTTTTTT.

The V and J genes are TRBV7-9 and TRBJ1-5, with unresolved D. Deletions cut 5 bases from V and 5 bases from J, with 7 bases between. Looked up from germline, CDR1 is SEHNR and CDR2 is FQNEAQ (reference sequence). The CDR3 covers 12 residues. This chain's CDR3 is CASSAADQPQHF. The CDR3 DNA reads as TGTGCCAGCAGCGCGGCGGATCAGCCCCAGCATTTT.

The sample holds a few counts of this clone. Written as DNA, the CDR3 is TGTGCCAGTAGCTGGGACAGGGAATCGGCCGAGCAGTACTTC. This translates into CASSWDRESAEQYF. This chain links TRBV19 with TRBJ2-7; 9 bases line up with TRBD1. CDR1 and CDR2 (germline): LNHDA, SQIVND (reference sequence). V lost 6 bases to trimming and J lost 6 bases; unmatched junction nucleotides: 9. The CDR3 runs to 14 residues.

As concerns this clone: Other DNA sequences of this sample code for an identical CDR3. The rearrangement joins TRBV5-1 to TRBJ2-1; 8 bases align to TRBD2. V shed 3 bases and J 2 bases; nucleotides not matched to a gene: 7. The CDR3 is 16 amino acids. CDR1 SGHRS and CDR2 YFSETQ come from the germline V gene. The CDR3 nucleotides are TGCGCCAGCAGCTCGAGCGGGAGTGGGGCCTACAATGAGCAGTTCTTC. Residues: CASSSSGSGAYNEQFF. The full variable domain, with the rest looked up from reference TRBV5-1 and TRBJ2-1, is KAGVTQTPRYLIKTRGQQVTLSCSPISGHRSVSWYQQTPGQGLQFLFEYFSETQRNKGNFPGRFSGRQFSNSRSEMNVSTLELGDSALYLCASSSSGSGAYNEQFFGPGTRLTVL.

This chain joins TRBV28 and TRBJ1-2; possibly TRBD1 for D (5 bases). The CDR3 is 14 residues long. Germline V gene data show CDR1 as MDHEN and CDR2 as SYDVKM. Trimming took 2 bases from V and 1 from J, leaving 8 bases between them. CDR3: CASSLRQINYGYTF. The DNA for the CDR3 is TGTGCCAGCAGTTTAAGACAGATTAACTATGGCTACACCTTC.